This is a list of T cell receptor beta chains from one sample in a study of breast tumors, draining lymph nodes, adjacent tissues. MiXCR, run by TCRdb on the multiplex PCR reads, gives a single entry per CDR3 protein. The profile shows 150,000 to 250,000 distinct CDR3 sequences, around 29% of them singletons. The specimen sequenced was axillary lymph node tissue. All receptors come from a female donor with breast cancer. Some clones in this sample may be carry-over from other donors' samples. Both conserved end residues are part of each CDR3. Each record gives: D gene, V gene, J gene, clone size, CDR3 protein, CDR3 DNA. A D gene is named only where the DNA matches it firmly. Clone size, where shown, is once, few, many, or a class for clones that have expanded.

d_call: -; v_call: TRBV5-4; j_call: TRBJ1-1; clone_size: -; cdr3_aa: CASSLAGGRSEAFF; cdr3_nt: TGTGCCAGCAGCTTGGCCGGGGGACGCAGTGAAGCTTTCTTT
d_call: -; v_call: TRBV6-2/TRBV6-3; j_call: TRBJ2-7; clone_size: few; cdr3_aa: CASSSTSRASYEQYF; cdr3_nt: TGTGCCAGCAGCTCCACTAGCAGGGCCTCCTACGAGCAGTACTTC
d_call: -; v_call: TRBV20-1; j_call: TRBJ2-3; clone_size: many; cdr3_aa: CSAHPGAGTDTQYF; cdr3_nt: TGCAGTGCCCATCCGGGGGCCGGCACAGATACGCAGTATTTT
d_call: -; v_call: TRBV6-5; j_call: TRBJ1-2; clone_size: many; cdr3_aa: CASSPRGINGYTF; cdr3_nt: TGTGCCAGCTCCCCCAGGGGTATCAATGGCTACACCTTC
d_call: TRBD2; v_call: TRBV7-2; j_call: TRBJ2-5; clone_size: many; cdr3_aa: CASSLARIAGGPGKGETQYF; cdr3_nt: TGTGCCAGCAGCTTAGCGCGGATAGCGGGAGGGCCGGGTAAGGGAGAGACCCAGTACTTC
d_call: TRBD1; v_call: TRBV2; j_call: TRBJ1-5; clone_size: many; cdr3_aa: CASSPETGFHQPQHF; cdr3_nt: TGTGCCAGCAGTCCGGAGACAGGGTTCCATCAGCCCCAGCATTTT
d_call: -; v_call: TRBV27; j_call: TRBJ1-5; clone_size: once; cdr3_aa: CASSRGAGNRPQHF; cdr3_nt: TGTGCCAGTTCTAGGGGCGCAGGGAATCGGCCCCAGCATTTT
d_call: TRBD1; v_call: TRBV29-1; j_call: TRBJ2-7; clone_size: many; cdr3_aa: CSAQDRGYEQYF; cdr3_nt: TGCAGCGCTCAGGACAGGGGTTACGAGCAGTACTTC
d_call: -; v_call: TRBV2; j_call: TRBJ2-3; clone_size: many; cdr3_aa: CASSESLKKPADTQYF; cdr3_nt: TGTGCCAGCAGTGAAAGTCTAAAAAAACCGGCAGATACGCAGTATTTT
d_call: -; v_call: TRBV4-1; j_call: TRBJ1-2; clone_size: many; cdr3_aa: CASSQDGIRGRSYGYTF; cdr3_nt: TGCGCCAGCAGCCAAGACGGGATCAGGGGCCGGTCCTATGGCTACACCTTC
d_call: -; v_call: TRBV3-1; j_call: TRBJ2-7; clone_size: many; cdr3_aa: CASSQDVEQYF; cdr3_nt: TGTGCCAGCAGCCAAGATGTCGAGCAGTACTTC
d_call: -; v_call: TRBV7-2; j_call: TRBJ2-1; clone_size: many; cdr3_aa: CASSLRGNNEQFF; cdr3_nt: TGTGCCAGCAGCTTAAGGGGTAACAATGAGCAGTTCTTC
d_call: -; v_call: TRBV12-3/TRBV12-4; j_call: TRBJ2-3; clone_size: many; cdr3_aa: CASSQQGTARTDTQYF; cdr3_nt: TGTGCCAGCAGTCAGCAGGGGACCGCTCGCACAGATACGCAGTATTTT
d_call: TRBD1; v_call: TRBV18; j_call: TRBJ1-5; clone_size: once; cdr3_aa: CASQPEQGNQPQHF; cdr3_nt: TGTGCCAGCCAACCAGAACAGGGGAATCAGCCCCAGCATTTT
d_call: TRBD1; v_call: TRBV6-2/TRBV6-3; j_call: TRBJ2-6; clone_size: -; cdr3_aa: CASSYRTGPSGANVLTF; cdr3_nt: TGTGCCAGCAGTTACAGGACAGGTCCCTCTGGGGCCAACGTCCTGACTTTC
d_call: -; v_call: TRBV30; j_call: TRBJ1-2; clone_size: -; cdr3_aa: CAWSVGAGNYGYTF; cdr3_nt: TGTGCCTGGAGCGTCGGGGCGGGGAACTATGGCTACACCTTC
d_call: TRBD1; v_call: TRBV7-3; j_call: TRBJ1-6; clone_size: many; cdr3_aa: CASSLGGTGANSPLHF; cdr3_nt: TGTGCCAGCAGCTTAGGGGGGACAGGGGCTAATTCACCCCTCCACTTT
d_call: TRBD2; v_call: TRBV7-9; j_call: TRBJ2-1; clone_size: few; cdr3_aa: CASSPWTSGRYNEQFF; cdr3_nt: TGTGCCAGCTCACCCTGGACTAGCGGGAGGTACAATGAGCAGTTCTTC
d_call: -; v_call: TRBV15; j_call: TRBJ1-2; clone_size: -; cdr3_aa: CATSSLRVDYGYTF; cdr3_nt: TGTGCCACCAGCAGCTTGAGGGTGGACTATGGCTACACCTTC
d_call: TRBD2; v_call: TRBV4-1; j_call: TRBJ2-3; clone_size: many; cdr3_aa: CASSQAGTSGNTDTQYF; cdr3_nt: TGCGCCAGCAGCCAAGCCGGGACTAGCGGAAACACAGATACGCAGTATTTT
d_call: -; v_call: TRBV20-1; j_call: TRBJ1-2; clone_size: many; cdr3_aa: CSARSGANYGYTF; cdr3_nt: TGCAGTGCTCGATCGGGTGCGAACTATGGCTACACCTTC
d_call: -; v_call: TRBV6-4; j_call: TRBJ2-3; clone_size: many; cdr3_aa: CASTGQRGTDTQYF; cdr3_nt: TGTGCCAGCACTGGACAGAGGGGCACAGATACGCAGTATTTT
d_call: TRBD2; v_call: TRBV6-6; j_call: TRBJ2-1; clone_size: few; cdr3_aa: CASSHGRGGRNEQFF; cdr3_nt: TGTGCCAGCAGTCACGGGCGGGGGGGCAGGAATGAGCAGTTCTTC
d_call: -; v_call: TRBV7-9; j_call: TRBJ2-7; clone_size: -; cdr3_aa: CASTRGYEQYF; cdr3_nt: TGTGCCAGCACCCGGGGCTACGAGCAGTACTTC
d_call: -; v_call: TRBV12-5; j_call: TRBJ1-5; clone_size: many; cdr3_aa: CASGLNGYSNQPQHF; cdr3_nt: TGTGCTAGTGGTTTGAACGGGTATAGCAATCAGCCCCAGCATTTT
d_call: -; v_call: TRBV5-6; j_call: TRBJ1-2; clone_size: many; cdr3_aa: CASSLVQVDNYGYTF; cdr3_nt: TGTGCCAGCAGCTTGGTACAGGTGGATAACTATGGCTACACCTTC
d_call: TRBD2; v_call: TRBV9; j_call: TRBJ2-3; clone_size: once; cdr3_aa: CASSPYPRELAGGTDTQYF; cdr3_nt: TGTGCCAGCAGCCCCTACCCCCGAGAGCTAGCGGGGGGCACAGATACGCAGTATTTT
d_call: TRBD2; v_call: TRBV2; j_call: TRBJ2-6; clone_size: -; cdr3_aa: CASSEQGLAGANVLTF; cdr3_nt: TGTGCCAGCAGTGAACAGGGACTAGCGGGGGCCAACGTCCTGACTTTC
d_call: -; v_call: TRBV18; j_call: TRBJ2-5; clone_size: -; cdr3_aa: CASSPQVRQGETQYF; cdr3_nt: TGTGCCAGCTCACCACAAGTCCGTCAGGGCGAGACCCAGTACTTC
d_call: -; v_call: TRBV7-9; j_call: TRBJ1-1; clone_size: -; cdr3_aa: CASSPTSNTEAFF; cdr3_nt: TGTGCCAGCAGCCCAACAAGTAACACTGAAGCTTTCTTT
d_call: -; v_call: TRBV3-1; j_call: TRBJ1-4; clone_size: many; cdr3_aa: CASSQGGEGKLFF; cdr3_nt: TGTGCCAGCAGCCAAGGAGGGGAGGGAAAACTGTTTTTT
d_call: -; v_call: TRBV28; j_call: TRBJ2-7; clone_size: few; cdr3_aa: CASIHSGRSYEQYF; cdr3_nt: TGTGCCAGCATCCACTCCGGGAGATCCTACGAGCAGTACTTC
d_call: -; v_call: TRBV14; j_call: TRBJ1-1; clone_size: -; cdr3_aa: CASSRTLGTEAFF; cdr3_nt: TGTGCCAGCAGCCGTACCTTGGGCACTGAAGCTTTCTTT
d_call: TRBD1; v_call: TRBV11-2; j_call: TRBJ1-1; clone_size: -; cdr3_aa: CASSSRQGEEAFF; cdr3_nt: TGTGCCAGCAGCTCGCGCCAGGGGGAGGAAGCTTTCTTT
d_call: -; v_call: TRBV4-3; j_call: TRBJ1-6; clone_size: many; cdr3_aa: CASSQGGPRGSPLHF; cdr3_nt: TGCGCCAGCAGCCAAGGGGGGCCCCGGGGTTCACCCCTCCACTTT
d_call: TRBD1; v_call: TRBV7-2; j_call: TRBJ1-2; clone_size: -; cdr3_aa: CASSPATGLGGYTF; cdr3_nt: TGTGCCAGCAGCCCGGCGACAGGGCTGGGGGGCTACACCTTC
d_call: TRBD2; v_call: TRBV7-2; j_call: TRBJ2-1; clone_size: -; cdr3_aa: CASGPRLAGWPLNEQLF; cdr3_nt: TGTGCCAGCGGCCCTAGACTAGCGGGGTGGCCCCTCAATGAGCAGCTCTTC
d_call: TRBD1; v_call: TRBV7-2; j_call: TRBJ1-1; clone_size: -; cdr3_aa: CASSSQGAGTEAFF; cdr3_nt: TGTGCCAGCAGCTCACAGGGGGCTGGCACTGAAGCTTTCTTT
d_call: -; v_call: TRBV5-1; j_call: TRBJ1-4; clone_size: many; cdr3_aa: CASSLERAHEKLFF; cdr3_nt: TGCGCCAGCAGCTTGGAGAGAGCGCACGAAAAACTGTTTTTT
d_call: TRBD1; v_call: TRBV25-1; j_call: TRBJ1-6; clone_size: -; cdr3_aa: CARDGKGADSPLHF; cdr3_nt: TGTGCTAGAGATGGGAAGGGGGCGGATTCACCCCTCCACTTT
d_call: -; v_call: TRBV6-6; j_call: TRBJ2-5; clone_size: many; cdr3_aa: CASSGTGETQYF; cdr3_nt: TGTGCCAGCAGTGGGACCGGAGAGACCCAGTACTTC
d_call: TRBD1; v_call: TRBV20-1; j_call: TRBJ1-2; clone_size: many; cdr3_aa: CSARGGTGYGYTF; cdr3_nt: TGCAGTGCTAGAGGCGGGACAGGGTATGGCTACACCTTC
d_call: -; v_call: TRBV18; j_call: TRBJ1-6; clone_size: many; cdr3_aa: CASSTNTPERSPLHF; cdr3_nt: TGTGCCAGCTCAACAAATACACCTGAACGTTCACCCCTCCACTTT
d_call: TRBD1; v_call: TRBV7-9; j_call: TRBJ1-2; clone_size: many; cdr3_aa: CASSSPGTGSGYTF; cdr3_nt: TGTGCCAGCAGCTCGCCGGGGACAGGGTCGGGCTACACCTTC
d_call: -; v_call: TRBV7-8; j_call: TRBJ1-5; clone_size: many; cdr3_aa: CASSSTTWGPQHF; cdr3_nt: TGTGCCAGCAGCTCAACGACGTGGGGGCCCCAGCATTTT
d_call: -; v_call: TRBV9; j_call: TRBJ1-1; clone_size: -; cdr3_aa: CASSVDRVGTEAFF; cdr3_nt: TGTGCCAGCAGCGTAGACAGGGTTGGGACTGAAGCTTTCTTT
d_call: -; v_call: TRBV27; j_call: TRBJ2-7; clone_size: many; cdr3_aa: CASRLGGGNSYEQYF; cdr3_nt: TGTGCCAGCAGACTAGGGGGAGGTAATTCCTACGAGCAGTACTTC
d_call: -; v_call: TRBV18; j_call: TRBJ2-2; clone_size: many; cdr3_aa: CASSPQNTGELFF; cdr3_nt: TGTGCCAGCTCACCACAGAACACCGGGGAGCTGTTTTTT
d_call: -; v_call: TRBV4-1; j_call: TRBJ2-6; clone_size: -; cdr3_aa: CASSRDQGTGANVLTF; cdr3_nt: TGCGCCAGCAGCCGAGACCAGGGTACCGGGGCCAACGTCCTGACTTTC
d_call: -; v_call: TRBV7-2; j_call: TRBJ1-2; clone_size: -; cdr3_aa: CASSSHLVYGYTF; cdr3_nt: TGTGCCAGCAGCTCCCATTTAGTCTATGGCTACACCTTC
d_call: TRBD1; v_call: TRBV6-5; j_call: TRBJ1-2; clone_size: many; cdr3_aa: CASTPGQGTEYTF; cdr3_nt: TGTGCCAGCACCCCGGGACAGGGGACGGAGTACACCTTC
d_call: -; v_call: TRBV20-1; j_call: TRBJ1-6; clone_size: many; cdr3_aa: CSARRTVNSPLHF; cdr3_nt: TGCAGTGCCCGTAGAACAGTCAATTCACCCCTCCACTTT
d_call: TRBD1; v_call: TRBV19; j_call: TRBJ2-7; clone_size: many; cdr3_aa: CASSIRRDSIYEQYF; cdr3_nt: TGTGCCAGTAGTATACGACGGGACAGCATCTACGAGCAGTACTTC
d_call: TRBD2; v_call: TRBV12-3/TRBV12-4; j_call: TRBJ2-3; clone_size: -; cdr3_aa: CASSLRTGGAGAQYF; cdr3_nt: TGTGCCAGCAGTTTACGTACAGGCGGCGCGGGGGCGCAGTATTTT
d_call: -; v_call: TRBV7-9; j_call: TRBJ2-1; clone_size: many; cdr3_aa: CASSLYGDEQFF; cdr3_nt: TGTGCCAGCAGCTTGTATGGGGATGAGCAGTTCTTC
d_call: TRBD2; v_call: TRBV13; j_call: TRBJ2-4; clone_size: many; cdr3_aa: CASSLLGRGGQNIQYF; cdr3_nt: TGTGCCAGCAGCTTACTGGGGCGGGGGGGCCAAAACATTCAGTACTTC
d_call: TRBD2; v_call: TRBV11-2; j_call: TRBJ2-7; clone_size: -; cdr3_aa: CASSPGSGGEVYEQYF; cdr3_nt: TGTGCCAGCAGCCCGGGATCTGGGGGGGAGGTGTACGAGCAGTACTTC
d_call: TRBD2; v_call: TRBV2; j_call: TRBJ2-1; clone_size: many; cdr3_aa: CASRRSGDEQFF; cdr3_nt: TGTGCCAGCAGGCGTAGCGGGGACGAGCAGTTCTTC
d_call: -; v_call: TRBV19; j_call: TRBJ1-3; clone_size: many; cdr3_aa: CASSPTDLSGNTIYF; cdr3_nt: TGTGCCAGTAGCCCAACTGACCTCTCTGGAAACACCATATATTTT